Below, 20 T cell receptor beta chains from the same sample are listed, as sequenced in a study of a mutant IDH1 vaccine in newly diagnosed glioma. Specified time point: week 11, during vaccination. The study gave 300 ug of mutant IDH1 20-mer peptide per vaccine dose, with topical imiquimod. No antigen is known for these receptors. Produced via immunoSEQ multiplex PCR; TCRdb's table is partial and in-frame only. The table records about 25,000 clones, approximately 70% of them present only once. The sample consisted of peripheral blood mononuclear cells (PBMCs), taken from a glioma patient whose treatment included an IDH1 peptide vaccine. These receptors were obtained from a man younger than 35 with glioma. Some clones in this sample may be carry-over from other donors' samples.

The chain links TRBV6-1 to TRBJ2-1; 8 bases agree with TRBD2. In germline, CDR1 is MNHNS, CDR2 SASEGT. The CDR3 length is 15 residues. J gave up 6 bases and V 1 base, and 5 bases lay outside the gene matches. The CDR3 DNA reads TGTGCCAGCAGTGAAGGGGGCGGGGGGCGCAATGAGCAGTTCTTC. Protein sequence: CASSEGGGGRNEQFF.

This clone was recorded a few times. This sequence joins TRBV19 and TRBJ2-7; D unclear. Germline CDR1 is LNHDA and CDR2 is SQIVND (reference sequence). The CDR3 runs 14 residues. Trimming took off 3 bases at V and 2 bases at J, with 11 bases between the two ends. The CDR3 coding sequence is TGTGCCAGTAGTATGGGTGGGAAGACCTACGAGCAGTACTTC. Translated: CASSMGGKTYEQYF.

The gene calls are TRBV5-1 and TRBJ1-1; D perhaps matches TRBD1 (5 bases). The germline gives CDR1 SGHRS, CDR2 YFSETQ. V was cut by 0 bases and J by 0 bases, with 12 bases left in between. The CDR3 covers 16 residues. The CDR3: CASSLALGTMNTEAFF. CDR3 in DNA: TGCGCCAGCAGCTTGGCCCTAGGGACGATGAACACTGAAGCTTTCTTT.

In regard to this clone: No DNA is shown, since the ends of the CDR3 on it are uncertain; the CDR3 is the one TCRdb lists. The chain carries TRBV21-1 and TRBJ1-5; the table's D call, TRBD1, was not checked against the DNA. TRBV21-1 is a documented pseudogene. The CDR3 spans 15 amino acids, including both terminal residues. CDR3 residues: CASSKVGQGNQPQHF.

Remarks on this clone: Its ends do not fully match the called genes, so a read error is possible. The chain recombines TRBV7-9 with TRBJ2-6; TRBD1 is a possible D gene (6 bases). The CDR3 totals 18 residues. The germline V gene encodes CDR1 SEHNR and CDR2 FQNEAQ (reference sequence). CDR3 residues: CASSATGFTRSGANVLTF. CDR3 nucleotides: TGTGCCAGCAGCGCAACAGGGTTTACCCGCTCTGGGGCCAACGTCCTGACCTTC.

This sequence joins TRBV18 and TRBJ1-1; D unresolved. The CDR3 has 15 residues. Germline values: CDR1 KGHSH, CDR2 LQKENI. The V and J ends lost 6 bases and 0 bases respectively, with 14 bases between them. The CDR3 sequence: CASSPQEEVNTEAFF. DNA for the CDR3: TGTGCCAGCTCCCCTCAAGAAGAAGTGAACACTGAAGCTTTCTTT. The variable domain in full, completed from reference TRBV18 and TRBJ1-1, reads NAGVMQNPRHLVRRRGQEARLRCSPMKGHSHVYWYRQLPEEGLKFMVYLQKENIIDESGMPKERFSAEFPKEGPSILRIQQVVRGDSAAYFCASSPQEEVNTEAFFGQGTRLTVV.

This clone is judged medium-sized. The chain recombines TRBV29-1 with TRBJ2-5; D is perhaps TRBD2 (6 bases). V was shortened by 7 bases and J by 0 bases, with 9 bases between the two germline ends. This CDR3 has 12 residues. The germline CDR1 and CDR2 sequences are SQVTM and ANQGSEA. CDR3 sequence reads: CSGRLDQETQYF. Here the CDR3 DNA reads TGCAGCGGAAGACTAGACCAAGAGACCCAGTACTTC.

The chain recombines TRBV6-5 with TRBJ1-2; D unclear. From germline, CDR1 is MNHEY and CDR2 SVGAGI. Trimming took off 7 bases at V and 5 bases at J, with 17 bases between the two ends. The CDR3 length is 14 residues. The CDR3 DNA is TGTGCCAGCACAGAAGAGGACGGGAATTATGGCTACACCTTC. It yields the protein CASTEEDGNYGYTF.

This chain links TRBV7-2 with TRBJ1-5; a possible D gene is TRBD1 (6 bases). The germline V gene has CDR1 SGHTA and CDR2 FQGNSA. The CDR3 extends over 13 amino acids. V was cut by 0 bases and J by 7 bases, with 7 bases left in between. The CDR3 sequence: CASSLAQGQPQHF. The CDR3, as DNA: TGTGCCAGCAGCTTAGCGCAGGGGCAGCCCCAGCATTTT.

This clone was detected only a few times. The V and J genes are TRBV10-3 and TRBJ2-7; D unresolved. V was trimmed by 7 bases and J by 2 bases, leaving 12 bases between them. This CDR3 has 13 residues. Germline V gene sequence: CDR1 ENHRY, CDR2 SYGVKD. The CDR3 nucleotides read TGTGCCATCAATAAGGGATCAGCCTACGAGCAGTACTTC. It encodes CAINKGSAYEQYF.

The chain combines TRBV7-8 with TRBJ2-1, with 8 nucleotides matching TRBD2. The CDR3 has 16 amino acids. The germline CDR1 and CDR2 sequences are SGHVS and FQNEAQ. The J segment lost 8 bases and the V segment lost 5 bases, leaving 14 bases of the junction unmatched. CDR3 loop: CASSITGTRGMDEQFF. As DNA, the CDR3 is TGTGCCAGCAGCATAACCGGGACTAGGGGTATGGATGAGCAGTTCTTC.

This chain connects TRBV5-8 to TRBJ2-3; D is perhaps TRBD1 (5 bases). The CDR3 runs 16 residues. Germline V gene lookup returns CDR1 SGHTS and CDR2 YDEGEE. The ends were cut back, 4 bases at V and 2 bases at J, with 17 bases in the middle. CDR3 sequence (DNA): TGTGCCAGCAGCCCAATTCGGGCTGGGGCCACAGATACGCAGTATTTT. It encodes CASSPIRAGATDTQYF. Together with reference TRBV5-8 and TRBJ2-3, the CDR3 gives the full variable domain: EAGVTQSPTHLIKTRGQQATLRCSPISGHTSVYWYQQALGLGLQFLLWYDEGEERNRGNFPPRFSGRQFPNYSSELNVNALELEDSALYLCASSPIRAGATDTQYFGPGTRLTVL.

The chain joins TRBV5-4 to TRBJ2-7, with TRBD2 as a possible D gene (5 bases). The V end lost 4 bases, the J end lost 3 bases, and 23 bases lay between the germline ends. Germline assignment: CDR1 SGHNT and CDR2 YYREEE (reference sequence). The length of the CDR3 is 17 residues. The CDR3 region is CASSDQSGNSLGYEQYF. As DNA, the CDR3 is TGTGCCAGCAGCGACCAATCCGGGAACAGTTTGGGCTACGAGCAGTACTTC.

This clone was recorded once. The V gene is TRBV6-1, the J gene TRBJ2-7; 9 positions agree with TRBD1. The germline CDR1 and CDR2 sequences are MNHNS and SASEGT. V was clipped by 7 bases and J by 2 bases; unmatched bases: 6. The CDR3 length is 14 residues. The CDR3 DNA reads as TGTGCCAGCACTGTGGGACAGGGTCCCTACGAGCAGTACTTC. Its protein is CASTVGQGPYEQYF.

This chain uses TRBV9 with TRBJ2-2; the match to TRBD1 covers 9 bases. The junction had 9 bases not matched to a gene; V was cut back by 6 bases and J by 3 bases. The CDR3 sequence is 16 residues long. Per the germline V gene, CDR1 is SGDLS and CDR2 is YYNGEE. The CDR3 sequence is CASTGHRGRDTGELFF. CDR3 bases: TGTGCCAGCACCGGTCACAGGGGGCGCGACACCGGGGAGCTGTTTTTT.

This chain connects TRBV6-5 to TRBJ2-7; D gene uncertain. V gave up 5 bases and J gave up 3 bases, with 14 bases separating them. There are 14 residues in the CDR3. From germline, CDR1 is MNHEY and CDR2 SVGAGI. Written as DNA, the CDR3 is TGTGCCAGCAGTAGCCCCCTCCGTAGCTACGAGCAGTACTTC. Amino acid sequence: CASSSPLRSYEQYF.

The chain is built from TRBV6-5 and TRBJ1-1; D unclear. Germline lookup yields CDR1 MNHEY and CDR2 SVGAGI. This CDR3 spans 14 amino acids. V dropped 0 bases and J dropped 0 bases, with 5 bases sitting between them. Here the CDR3 DNA reads TGTGCCAGCAGTTACTCAGGGTTGAACACTGAAGCTTTCTTT. Amino acids: CASSYSGLNTEAFF.

This clone was counted only a few times. The chain joins TRBV27 to TRBJ2-6, with TRBD1 matching over 7 bases. V dropped 5 bases and J dropped 2; count of bases not matched to a gene: 3. The CDR3 is 15 amino acids. Germline V gene sequence: CDR1 MNHEY, CDR2 SMNVEV (reference sequence). The CDR3 here is CASSPGGTGANVLTF. DNA for the CDR3: TGTGCCAGCAGTCCAGGGGGTACTGGGGCCAACGTCCTGACTTTC.

The rearrangement links TRBV11-2 to TRBJ2-1; D tentatively reads TRBD1 or TRBD2 (5 bases each). Germline V gene sequence: CDR1 SGHAT, CDR2 FQNNGV. The CDR3 loop spans 16 amino acids. The V end lost 2 bases, the J end lost 6 bases, and 17 bases lay between the germline ends. CDR3 residues: CASSLPGTSGINEQFF. For the CDR3, the DNA is TGTGCCAGCAGCTTACCGGGGACGTCGGGGATCAATGAGCAGTTCTTC.

This clone was detected a few times. The V and J genes are TRBV5-4 and TRBJ2-1; D ambiguous. The V end was cut by 4 bases, the J end by 4 bases, with 6 bases between. The CDR3 has 12 residues. Germline values: CDR1 SGHNT, CDR2 YYREEE (reference sequence). The chain's CDR3 is CASSARYNEQFF. The CDR3 coding sequence is TGTGCCAGCAGCGCCCGGTACAATGAGCAGTTCTTC.